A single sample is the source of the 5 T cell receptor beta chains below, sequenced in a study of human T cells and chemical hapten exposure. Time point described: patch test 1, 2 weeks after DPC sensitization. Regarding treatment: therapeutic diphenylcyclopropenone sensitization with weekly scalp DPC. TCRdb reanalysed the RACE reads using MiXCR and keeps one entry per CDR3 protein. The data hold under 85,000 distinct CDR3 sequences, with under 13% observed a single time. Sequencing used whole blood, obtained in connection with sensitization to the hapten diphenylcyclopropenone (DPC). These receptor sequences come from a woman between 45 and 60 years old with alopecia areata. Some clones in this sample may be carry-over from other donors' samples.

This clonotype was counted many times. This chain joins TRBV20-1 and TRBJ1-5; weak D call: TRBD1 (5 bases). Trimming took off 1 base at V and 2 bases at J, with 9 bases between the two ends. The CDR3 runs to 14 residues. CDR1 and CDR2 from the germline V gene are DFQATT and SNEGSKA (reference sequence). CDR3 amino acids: CSARGGTGNQPQHF. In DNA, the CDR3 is TGCAGTGCTAGAGGAGGGACGGGCAATCAGCCCCAGCATTTT.

The CDR3 reads CSANLGGSSYEQYF. The CDR3 DNA reads TGCAGTGCCAACTTAGGCGGGAGCTCCTACGAGCAGTACTTC. This chain links TRBV20-1 with TRBJ2-7, with 7 bases aligning to TRBD2. J was trimmed by 0 bases and V by 6 bases; bases with no gene match: 8. Germline lookup yields CDR1 DFQATT and CDR2 SNEGSKA (reference sequence). CDR3 size: 14 residues.

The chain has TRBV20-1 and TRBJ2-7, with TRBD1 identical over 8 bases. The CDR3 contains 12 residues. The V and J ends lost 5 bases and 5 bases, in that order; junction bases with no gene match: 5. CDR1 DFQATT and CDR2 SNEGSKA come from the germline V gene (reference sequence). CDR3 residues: CSAGQGSNEQYF. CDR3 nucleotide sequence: TGCAGTGCTGGACAGGGATCGAACGAGCAGTACTTC.

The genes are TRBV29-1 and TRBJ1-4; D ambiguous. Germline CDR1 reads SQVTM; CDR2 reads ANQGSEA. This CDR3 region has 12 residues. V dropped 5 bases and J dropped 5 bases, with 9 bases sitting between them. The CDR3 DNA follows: TGCAGCGTTTCCCGGGGAAATGAAAAACTGTTTTTT. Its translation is CSVSRGNEKLFF.

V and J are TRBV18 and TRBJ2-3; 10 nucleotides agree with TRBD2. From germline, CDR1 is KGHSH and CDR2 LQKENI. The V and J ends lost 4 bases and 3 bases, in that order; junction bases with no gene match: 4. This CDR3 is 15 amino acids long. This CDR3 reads CASSLFSGRTDTQYF. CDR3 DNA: TGTGCCAGCTCACTCTTTAGCGGGAGGACAGATACGCAGTATTTT.